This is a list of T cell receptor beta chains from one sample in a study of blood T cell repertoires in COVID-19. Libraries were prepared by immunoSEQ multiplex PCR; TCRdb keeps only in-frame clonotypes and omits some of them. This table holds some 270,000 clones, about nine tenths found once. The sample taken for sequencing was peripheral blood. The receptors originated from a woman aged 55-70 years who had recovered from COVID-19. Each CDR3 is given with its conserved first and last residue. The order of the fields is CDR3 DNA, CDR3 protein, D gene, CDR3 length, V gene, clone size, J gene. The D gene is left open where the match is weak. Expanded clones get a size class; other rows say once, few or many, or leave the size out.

TGTGCCAGCTCAGACCAGGGAGGCCCTTACACCGGGGAGCTGTTTTTT	CASSDQGGPYTGELFF	-	16	TRBV18	-	TRBJ2-2
TGTGCCAGCTCACCGAGACAGAAGAATGAAAAACTGTTTTTT	CASSPRQKNEKLFF	-	14	TRBV18	few	TRBJ1-4
TGTGCCAGCAGTGACGAGGCAGGGGACTACAATGAGCAGTTCTTC	CASSDEAGDYNEQFF	-	15	TRBV6-4	-	TRBJ2-1
TGCGCCAGCAGCCAAGAAACCCCCAGGGGCAGCAATCAGCCCCAGCATTTT	CASSQETPRGSNQPQHF	-	17	TRBV4-1	-	TRBJ1-5
TGTGCCAGCAGCTTCATGGCCACAAACTATGGCTACACCTTC	CASSFMATNYGYTF	-	14	TRBV11-2	-	TRBJ1-2
TGTGCCAGCAGCTTTACGGGGTTAAGCACAGATACGCAGTATTTT	CASSFTGLSTDTQYF	-	15	TRBV11-2	-	TRBJ2-3
TGCAGTGCTAGTGGCCAGGGTGGGAACACCGGGGAGCTGTTTTTT	CSASGQGGNTGELFF	-	15	TRBV20-1	-	TRBJ2-2
TGTGCCAGCACCGAAGGACGGGGGAGGAGAAACATTCAGTACTTC	CASTEGRGRRNIQYF	-	15	TRBV6-6	-	TRBJ2-4
TGTGCCAGCTCAAAGGGACAGGGGACCTACAATGAGCAGTTCTTC	CASSKGQGTYNEQFF	TRBD1	15	TRBV18	-	TRBJ2-1
TGTGCCAGCAGACCAACAGGGGGCAATCAGCCCCAGCATTTT	CASRPTGGNQPQHF	TRBD1	14	TRBV6-5	-	TRBJ1-5
TGTGCCAGCAGTTACTCAGGACTAGCGGGGGATGAGCAGTTCTTC	CASSYSGLAGDEQFF	TRBD2	15	TRBV6-5	-	TRBJ2-1
TGTGCCAGCCACGACAGGGGGCTAGGAAACATTCAGTACTTC	CASHDRGLGNIQYF	TRBD1	14	TRBV2	-	TRBJ2-4
TGTGCCAGCAGCTTACGCGGGGGAGCGAGGTCACCCCTCCACTTT	CASSLRGGARSPLHF	-	15	TRBV7-3	-	TRBJ1-6
TGTGCCAGCAGTTTAAGTGGGGGCGCAACTAATGAAAAACTGTTTTTT	CASSLSGGATNEKLFF	-	16	TRBV28	-	TRBJ1-4
TGTGCCAGCAGCTTATGGGGCGGGGGCCTGAACACCGGGGAGCTGTTTTTT	CASSLWGGGLNTGELFF	-	17	TRBV11-2	-	TRBJ2-2
TGCGCCAGCAGCTGGGGGCTGAACACCGGGGAGCTGTTTTTT	CASSWGLNTGELFF	-	14	TRBV5-1	-	TRBJ2-2
TGCGCCAGCAGGTCAACAACGCGGAATCAGCCCCAGCATTTT	CASRSTTRNQPQHF	-	14	TRBV10-1	-	TRBJ1-5
TGCAGCGTTACAGGACTAGCGGGGGGTCGGGAGACCCAGTACTTC	CSVTGLAGGRETQYF	TRBD2	15	TRBV29-1	-	TRBJ2-5
TGCGCCAGCAGCCAAGAAAAAGCGGGGGCGATAAACACCGGGGAGCTGTTTTTT	CASSQEKAGAINTGELFF	TRBD2	18	TRBV4-3	-	TRBJ2-2
TGTGCCAGCCAGGGACAGCCTTATAACTATGGCTACACCTTC	CASQGQPYNYGYTF	TRBD1	14	TRBV2	-	TRBJ1-2
TGTGCCAGCAGCCCGGACAGCGGGGAGCTGTTTTTT	CASSPDSGELFF	-	12	TRBV6-2/TRBV6-3	-	TRBJ2-2
TGTGCCAGCAGCTCACGGTTTTATAGCGGGGGGACCTACAATGAGCAGTTCTTC	CASSSRFYSGGTYNEQFF	TRBD2	18	TRBV7-2	-	TRBJ2-1